The 10 T cell receptor beta chains given below trace back to one sample, sequenced in a study of tumor-infiltrating lymphocytes in primary liver carcinoma (dated 2017 in TCRdb). TCRdb shows the sequencer as Illumina HiSeq 2500. TCRbeta-specific cDNA was reverse-transcribed from about 520 ng total RNA using a constant-region primer and ProtoScript II reverse transcriptase. TCRbeta libraries were built with three nested multiplex PCR rounds, a slightly modified ARM-PCR procedure. Multiplex TRBV1-TRBV30 forward primers and a Cbeta reverse primer were used in the first two PCR rounds, each of which was run for roughly 10 cycles. TCRdb applied fastp at Q25 and MiXCR to the public reads, then kept only in-frame beta chains. Merged by CDR3 protein, the rows form single entries marked with the most common genes and DNA. The sample includes 150,000 to 200,000 distinct CDR3 sequences, with 50% to 75% observed a single time. The ten top clones hold approximately 68% of the sample.

RNA from unsorted whole blood was extracted with TRIzol reagent, and germline DNA was obtained with the DNeasy Blood & Tissue kit. The specimen sequenced was peripheral blood. The receptors stem from a man in his forties or fifties with primary liver carcinoma and hepatitis B virus infection.

This clonotype was observed a single time. This chain joins TRBV11-2 and TRBJ1-2; D is ambiguous. V lost 1 base to trimming and J lost 10 bases, with 16 bases between them. From germline, CDR1 is SGHAT and CDR2 FQNNGV. The CDR3 runs to 14 residues. The chain's CDR3 is CASSLGRQSHDYTF. The CDR3, as DNA: TGTGCCAGCAGCTTAGGTCGGCAGAGCCATGACTACACCTTC.

V usage is TRBV6-5 and J usage is TRBJ2-7; D is uncertain. The CDR3 sequence is 15 residues long. V dropped 0 bases and J dropped 2 bases, with 11 bases sitting between them. The germline CDR1 and CDR2 sequences are MNHEY and SVGAGI. The CDR3 DNA reads as TGTGCCAGCAGTTACTCGAGCTCGCGGCCCTACGAGCAGTACTTC. This sequence encodes CASSYSSSRPYEQYF.

With respect to this clonotype: An end of the junction does not agree with germline; a read error may underlie this. J is TRBJ2-3 and V is TRBV11-2, with 7 positions matching TRBD2. Per germline, CDR1 SGHAT and CDR2 FQNNGV. The CDR3 spans 16 residues. CDR3 sequence: CASSPGTTPFTDKQYF. Here the CDR3 DNA reads TGTGCCAGCAGCCCCGGGACTACGCCTTTCACAGATAAGCAGTATTTT.

A note on this clonotype: Since a much larger clone is just one base distant, this may be a read error. V is TRBV29-1 and J is TRBJ1-4; a weak D match, TRBD1 (5 bases). The CDR3 runs 14 residues. The V end was cut by 5 bases, the J end by 6 bases, with 16 bases between. Germline V gene lookup returns CDR1 SQVTM and CDR2 ANQGSEA. In DNA form, the CDR3 reads TGCAGCGTTTCACCGACAGCCAATGATGAAAAACTGTTTTTT. Protein: CSVSPTANDEKLFF.

Worth noting for this clonotype: The conserved phenylalanine or tryptophan normally closing the CDR3 is absent here, so this likely arose from a read error. The genes are TRBV12-3 or TRBV12-4 and TRBJ2-5, with a weak D call TRBD1 (6 bases). The CDR3 contains 13 residues. V was pared by 5 bases and J by 2 bases, with 9 bases between. The CDR3 spells CASSTDRQETQYL. CDR3 nucleotides: TGTGCCAGCAGTACGGACAGACAAGAGACCCAGTACTTA.

The V and J genes are TRBV10-1 and TRBJ1-1, with D possibly being TRBD1 (5 bases). Germline V gene data show CDR1 as WNHNN and CDR2 as SYGVQD (reference sequence). V lost 10 bases to trimming and J lost 4 bases, with 16 bases between them. The CDR3 contains 13 residues. The CDR3 sequence is CANTREYGTEAFF. The CDR3 DNA sequence: TGCGCCAACACCAGGGAGTACGGCACTGAAGCTTTCTTT.

This clonotype has at least ten counts. The V and J genes are TRBV11-2 and TRBJ2-3; possible D gene TRBD2, 7 bases. Germline lookup yields CDR1 SGHAT and CDR2 FQNNGV. V was trimmed by 5 bases and J by 1 base, leaving 19 bases between them. CDR3 size: 17 residues. Here the CDR3 reads CASSLSGGTSGTDTQYF. Here the CDR3 DNA reads TGTGCCAGCAGCCTGTCGGGGGGCACTAGCGGCACAGATACGCAGTATTTT.

This clonotype has just one count. Germline is not matched at one junction end, which may reflect a read error. The gene calls are TRBV11-2 and TRBJ1-6; D unresolved. Looked up from germline, CDR1 is SGHAT and CDR2 is FQNNGV. This CDR3 contains 17 residues. CDR3 in amino acids: CASSLTRDLASDSPIHF. The CDR3 coding sequence is TGTGCCAGCAGCTTAACACGGGATCTCGCTAGTGATTCACCCATCCACTTT.

The chain combines TRBV4-2 with TRBJ2-7; D perhaps matches TRBD1 (6 bases). V was trimmed by 0 bases and J by 1 base, leaving 16 bases between them. CDR1 is LGHNA and CDR2 is YNFKEQ in the germline V gene. The CDR3 runs to 17 residues. The CDR3 sequence is CASSQDSDLQGSYEQYF. The DNA of the CDR3 is TGTGCCAGCAGCCAAGATAGTGACCTGCAGGGGTCCTACGAGCAGTACTTC.

This clonotype was seen ten or more times. The chain joins TRBV11-2 to TRBJ2-3; D gene unclear. Germline V lookup: CDR1 SGHAT, CDR2 FQNNGV. The CDR3 covers 16 residues. The V end lost 3 bases, the J end lost 0 bases, and 13 bases lay between the germline ends. The chain's CDR3 is CASSFSLSTSTDTQYF. The CDR3 nucleotides read TGTGCCAGCAGCTTCTCGCTGTCAACTAGCACAGATACGCAGTATTTT.